These 13 T cell receptor beta chains were sequenced from one sample in a study of beta chain features in type 1 diabetes. Of the isolated RNA, all was reverse transcribed, and so the sequenced material was expressed TCRB transcripts. Sequenced by immunoSEQ multiplex PCR; TCRdb stores in-frame clones only, minus some. The table shows 38,000 or so clones, with approximately 60% occurring only once. Sequenced material: Tregs from blood. These receptors were obtained from a woman aged 25-40 years in good health.

V gene TRBV28 combines with J gene TRBJ2-5; 14 bases are shared with TRBD2. The V and J ends lost 5 bases and 5 bases, in that order; junction bases with no gene match: 10. The germline CDR1 and CDR2 sequences are MDHEN and SYDVKM. The length of the CDR3 is 17 residues. The CDR3 DNA sequence: TGTGCCAGCAGTCTACCGACTAGCGGGAGGGCAAGGGAGACCCAGTACTTC. It translates to CASSLPTSGRARETQYF.

The rearrangement links TRBV11-1 to TRBJ2-1, with 8 bases matching TRBD2. Germline V gene lookup returns CDR1 SGHAT and CDR2 FQDESV (reference sequence). Germline trimming cut 2 bases from V and 4 bases from J; bases unmatched to any gene: 4. This CDR3 spans 15 amino acids. In DNA form, the CDR3 reads TGTGCCAGCAGCTTATCGAGCGGGAGTTACAATGAGCAGTTCTTC. Protein sequence: CASSLSSGSYNEQFF.

The rearrangement joins TRBV2 to TRBJ2-6, with 8 bases identical to TRBD1. In germline, CDR1 is SNHLY, CDR2 FYNNEI. Trimming removed 6 bases from V and 0 bases from J; junction bases left unmatched: 4. This CDR3 is built from 16 residues. CDR3 sequence reads: CASRDRVYSGANVLTF. CDR3 coding DNA: TGTGCCAGCAGGGACAGGGTTTACTCTGGGGCCAACGTCCTGACTTTC.

This sequence joins TRBV4-2 and TRBJ2-7; the match to TRBD2 covers 8 bases. V lost 1 base and J lost 5; bases outside the gene matches: 7. Germline CDR1 LGHNA, CDR2 YNFKEQ. This CDR3 region has 15 residues. The CDR3 here is CASSQVSSGINEQYF. The CDR3 DNA reads as TGTGCCAGCAGCCAAGTGAGTAGCGGGATTAACGAGCAGTACTTC.

The chain employs TRBV9 and TRBJ2-2; 10 bases fit TRBD2. V shed 3 bases and J 6 bases; nucleotides not matched to a gene: 11. Per germline, CDR1 SGDLS and CDR2 YYNGEE. The CDR3 runs to 17 residues. The CDR3 region is CASSGGRPSGSSGELFF. The CDR3 region has the DNA TGTGCCAGCAGCGGTGGCAGACCTAGCGGGAGCTCCGGGGAGCTGTTTTTT.

By share of the sample, this clone is medium-sized. J is TRBJ2-1 and V is TRBV5-5, with D maybe TRBD2 (5 bases). Germline CDR1 SGHKS, CDR2 YYEKEE (reference sequence). This CDR3 is built from 15 residues. V was pared by 1 base and J by 4 bases, with 12 bases between. The CDR3 DNA follows: TGTGCCAGCAGCTTGTTCCTAGCTGAGTACAATGAGCAGTTCTTC. Residues: CASSLFLAEYNEQFF.

The chain has TRBV5-4 and TRBJ2-1, with TRBD2 matching 9 bases. Germline V lookup: CDR1 SGHNT, CDR2 YYREEE (reference sequence). After removal of 2 bases from V and 7 bases from J, the junction contained 10 bases not matched to a gene. CDR3 length: 16 residues. Here the CDR3 DNA reads TGTGCCAGCAGCTTCGGTGTTGCGGGAGGGCAGAATGAGCAGTTCTTC. Translation gives CASSFGVAGGQNEQFF.

This clone was counted between two and nine times. This chain joins TRBV7-2 and TRBJ2-3, with D possibly TRBD2 on 5 matching bases. V shed 6 bases and J shed 9 bases, with 22 bases lying between them. Germline values: CDR1 SGHTA, CDR2 FQGNSA. The CDR3 spans 15 residues. DNA of the CDR3: TGTGCCAGCAGTACCGAGAGACTAACAAAAAACACGCAGTATTTT. As protein: CASSTERLTKNTQYF. The whole variable domain, filled in from reference TRBV7-2 and TRBJ2-3, reads GAGVSQSPSNKVTEKGKDVELRCDPISGHTALYWYRQSLGQGLEFLIYFQGNSAPDKSGLPSDRFSAERTGGSVSTLTIQRTQQEDSAVYLCASSTERLTKNTQYFGPGTRLTVL.

The CDR3 reads CASTTEGGKQFF. CDR3 nucleotides: TGTGCCAGCACCACCGAGGGGGGGAAGCAGTTCTTC. V gene TRBV7-9 combines with J gene TRBJ2-1; TRBD2 is a possible D gene (7 bases). Deletions cut 7 bases from V and 11 bases from J, with 15 bases between. Germline CDR1 reads SEHNR; CDR2 reads FQNEAQ (reference sequence). This CDR3 comprises 12 residues.

The chain recombines TRBV7-2 with TRBJ2-1; 12 bases match TRBD2. The CDR3 is made up of 15 amino acids. The germline CDR1 and CDR2 sequences are SGHTA and FQGNSA. The V and J ends lost 2 bases and 7 bases, in that order; junction bases with no gene match: 3. The CDR3 nucleotides read TGTGCCAGCAGCTTACCCACTAGCGGGAGGAATGAGCAGTTCTTC. This sequence encodes CASSLPTSGRNEQFF.

The V gene is TRBV7-2, the J gene TRBJ2-3, with 7 bases identical to TRBD2. With 1 base clipped from V and 1 base from J, the junction kept 5 bases outside the gene matches. The CDR3 totals 16 residues. Per germline, CDR1 SGHTA and CDR2 FQGNSA. This chain's CDR3 is CASSLGGGPGTDTQYF. CDR3 coding DNA: TGTGCCAGCAGCTTAGGGGGAGGGCCCGGCACAGATACGCAGTATTTT.

This clone was detected once. This chain uses TRBV6-1 with TRBJ1-1, with TRBD1 identical over 11 bases. Unmatched junction bases numbered 7, after V lost 5 bases and J lost 5 bases. Germline loops: CDR1 MNHNS, CDR2 SASEGT. This CDR3 comprises 15 residues. The CDR3 protein is CASSPRTGGRTEAFF. In nucleotides, the CDR3 is TGTGCCAGCAGTCCCCGGACAGGGGGCCGGACTGAAGCTTTCTTT.

This clone was picked up a small number of times. This chain links TRBV7-9 with TRBJ2-1; TRBD2 aligns across 12 bases. With V trimmed by 1 base and J by 15 bases, 4 bases remained unmatched. The V gene's germline CDR1 is SEHNR and CDR2 FQNEAQ (reference sequence). This CDR3 is built from 13 residues. CDR3: CASSLGLAGVRFF. CDR3 nucleotides: TGTGCCAGCAGCTTAGGACTAGCGGGAGTCCGGTTCTTC.